Here is one T cell receptor (beta chain) with its context. The antigen it binds to is not known. No base quality values were provided; no much bigger clone lies one nucleotide off. From cysteine to phenylalanine, the CDR3 is 19 amino acids long. This entry keeps only the CDR3 DNA: 57 bases, framed from base 1. The junction shows trimming of 1 base on V and 0 bases on J, plus 20 bases between the germline ends. The germline V gene sets CDR1 to SGHRS and CDR2 to YFSETQ. The CDR3 regions of human TCRbeta chains were analyzed by immunosequencing. The source study handled its data this way. Repertoire TCRs were checked for matches against a reference library of SARS-CoV-2-specific TCRs that had been generated using the MIRA antigen-specificity platform. Breadth meant the fraction of unique TCRs that were SARS-CoV-2-associated, whereas depth meant the fraction of total T cells that were SARS-CoV-2-associated. Using the MIRA data, each spike-specific TCR was mapped to the spike region that the TCR reacts to and placed in a CD4 or CD8 class. Log10-transformed breadth and depth values were compared by one-way ANOVA with Sidak's multiple comparisons tests. Entries here come from immuneACCESS through TCRdb and include only in-frame sequences with V and J called. Some clones fail to appear in such tables; in the studies checked, an unresolved V gene covers under half of the shortfall, and the cause of the remainder is unknown. V, J and clone size derive from that table, while D and trimming were established from the DNA sequence. In this sample the table shows approximately 170,000 clones, 87% of which occur a single time. The ten largest clones represent roughly 0.98% of the sample.

The sample's time point label is to be understood as: about 28 days (+/-7) after the second vaccine dose. AZD1222 recipients whose second dose came at about 4 weeks and those whose second dose came at about 12 weeks were combined into one group, since spike-specific TCR depth and breadth did not differ between the two schedules. Vaccinee samples were obtained from the UK trials COV001 and COV002, which included a single-blind randomized controlled phase 2/3 trial of AZD1222 (ChAdOx1 nCoV-19) in healthy adults. Trial participant PBMC samples were collected at day 0 and day 28 after the second dose for TCRbeta chain sequencing. This record belongs to a study of T cell responses to AZD1222 COVID-19 vaccine (dated by TCRdb to 2020 to 2022). Regarding the study in general: TCR sequencing was performed for approximately 240 trial participants, of whom around 210 were given two doses of AZD1222 and 26 were given two doses of MenACWY control vaccine. Trial participants were enrolled into age subgroups of 18-55, 56-69 and 70-plus years, which contained roughly 150, 30 and 60 TCR-sequenced participants, respectively.

Study-wide conclusions, independent of this receptor: In the small 56-69-year group, the increase in depth fell short of significance, most likely because of low power. The whole spike protein was spanned by vaccine-associated CD4 TCRs, and dominant responses were seen in regions 160-218 and 743-854. Reportedly, close to half of the unique spike-specific TCRs recognized epitopes lying outside the regions that are mutated in the B.1.351 and B.1.1.7 variants. Participants were mostly white British and included more females than males, and it was suggested by the authors that clonal diversity may have been underestimated. Spike-specific TCR breadth and depth rose significantly after two AZD1222 doses compared with day 0 and with MenACWY recipients. Conclusions about previously exposed vaccinees were limited because only a handful of AZD1222 recipients were SARS-CoV-2 seropositive at baseline. Because no day 14 peak-response samples were available, repertoires were characterized only after the peak T cell response.

The origin of this receptor is an adult who received the AZD1222 COVID-19 vaccine. The source was peripheral blood, collected 28 days after the second AZD1222 dose. The V gene is TRBV5-1 and the J gene is TRBJ1-3; TRBD1 might be the D gene, on 6 matching bases. The nucleotide sequence is given as TGCGCCAGCAGCTTGTGGGGGAGAACAGGGCCGAACTCTGGAAACACCATATATTTT. Translated, this gives CASSLWGRTGPNSGNTIYF.